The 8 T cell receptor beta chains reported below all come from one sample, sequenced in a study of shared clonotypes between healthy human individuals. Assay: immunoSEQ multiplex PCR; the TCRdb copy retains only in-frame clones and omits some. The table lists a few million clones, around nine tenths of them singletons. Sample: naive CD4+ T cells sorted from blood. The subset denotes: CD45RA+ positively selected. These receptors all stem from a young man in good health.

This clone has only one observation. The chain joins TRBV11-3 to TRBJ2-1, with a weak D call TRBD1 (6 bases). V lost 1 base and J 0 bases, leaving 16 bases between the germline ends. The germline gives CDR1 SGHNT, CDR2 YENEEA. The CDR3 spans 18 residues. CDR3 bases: TGTGCCAGCAGCTTAGGGGGTGGTGCAGGGGACTCCTACAATGAGCAGTTCTTC. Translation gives CASSLGGGAGDSYNEQFF.

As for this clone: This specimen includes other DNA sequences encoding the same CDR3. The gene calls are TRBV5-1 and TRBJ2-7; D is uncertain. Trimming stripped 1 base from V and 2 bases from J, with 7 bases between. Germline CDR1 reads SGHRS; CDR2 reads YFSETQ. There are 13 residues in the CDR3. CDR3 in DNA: TGCGCCAGCAGCTTGCTAGGTACCTACGAGCAGTACTTC. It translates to CASSLLGTYEQYF.

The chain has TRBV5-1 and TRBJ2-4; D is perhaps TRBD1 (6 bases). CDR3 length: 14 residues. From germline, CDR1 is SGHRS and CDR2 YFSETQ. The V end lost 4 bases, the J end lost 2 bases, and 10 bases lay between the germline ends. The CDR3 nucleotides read TGCGCCAGCAGCCCGGACAGTCCCAAAAACATTCAGTACTTC. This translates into CASSPDSPKNIQYF.

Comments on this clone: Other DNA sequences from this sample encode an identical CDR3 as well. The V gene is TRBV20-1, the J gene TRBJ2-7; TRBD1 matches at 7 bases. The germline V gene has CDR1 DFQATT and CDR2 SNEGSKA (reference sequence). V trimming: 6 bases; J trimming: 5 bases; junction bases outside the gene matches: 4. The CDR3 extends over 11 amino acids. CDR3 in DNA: TGCAGTGCAGACAGGGCACACGAGCAGTACTTC. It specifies CSADRAHEQYF.

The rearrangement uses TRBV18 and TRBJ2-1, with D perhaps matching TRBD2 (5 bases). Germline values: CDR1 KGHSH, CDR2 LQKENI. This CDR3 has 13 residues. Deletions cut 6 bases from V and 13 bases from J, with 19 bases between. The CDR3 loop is CASSQKEGAGQFF. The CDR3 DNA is TGTGCCAGCTCCCAGAAAGAGGGTGCAGGCCAGTTCTTC.

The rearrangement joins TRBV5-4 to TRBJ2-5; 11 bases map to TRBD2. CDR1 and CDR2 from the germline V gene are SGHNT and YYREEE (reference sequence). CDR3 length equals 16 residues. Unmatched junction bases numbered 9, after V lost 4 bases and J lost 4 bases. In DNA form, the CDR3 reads TGTGCCAGCAGCCCGGATAGCGGGAGGGCCGTAGAGACCCAGTACTTC. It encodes CASSPDSGRAVETQYF. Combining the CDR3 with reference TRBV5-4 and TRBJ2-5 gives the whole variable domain ETGVTQSPTHLIKTRGQQVTLRCSSQSGHNTVSWYQQALGQGPQFIFQYYREEENGRGNFPPRFSGLQFPNYSSELNVNALELDDSALYLCASSPDSGRAVETQYFGPGTRLLVL.

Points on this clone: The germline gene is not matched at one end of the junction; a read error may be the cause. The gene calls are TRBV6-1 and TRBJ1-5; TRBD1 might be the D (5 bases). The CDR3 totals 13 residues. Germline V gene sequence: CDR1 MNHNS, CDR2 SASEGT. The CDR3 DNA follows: TGTGCCAGCAGGGAAGGGGGCAATCAGCCCCAGCATTTT. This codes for CASREGGNQPQHF.

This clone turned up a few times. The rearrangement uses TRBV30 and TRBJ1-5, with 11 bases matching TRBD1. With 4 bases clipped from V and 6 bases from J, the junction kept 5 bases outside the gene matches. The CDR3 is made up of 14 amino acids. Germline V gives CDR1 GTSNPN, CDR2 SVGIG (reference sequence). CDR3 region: CAWTGTGGRQPQHF. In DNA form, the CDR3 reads TGTGCCTGGACCGGGACAGGGGGACGTCAGCCCCAGCATTTT. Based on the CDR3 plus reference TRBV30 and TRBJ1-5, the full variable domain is SQTIHQWPATLVQPVGSPLSLECTVEGTSNPNLYWYRQAAGRGLQLLFYSVGIGQISSEVPQNLSASRPQDRQFILSSKKLLLSDSGFYLCAWTGTGGRQPQHFGDGTRLSIL.